A selection of T cell receptor beta chains follows, all from one sample in a study of shared clonotypes between healthy human individuals. TCRdb's table, derived via immunoSEQ multiplex PCR, lists solely in-frame clones and lacks some. This repertoire shows a few million clones, roughly 93% found once; its top ten account for approximately 0.4%. Sequencing input: naive CD4+ T cells from PBMCs. The receptor set was obtained from a young man in good health. Some clones in this sample may be carry-over from other donors' samples. CDR3s include the opening cysteine and the closing phenylalanine or tryptophan. The order of the fields is D gene, V gene, clone size, J gene, CDR3 protein, CDR3 DNA. D genes are given only for firm matches. Size tells how often a clone was seen (once, few, many) or the class of an expanded clone, and some rows leave it out.

TRBD1	TRBV28	NA	TRBJ1-1	CASSLLRTGGKNTEAFF	TGTGCCAGCAGTTTATTGAGGACAGGGGGCAAGAACACTGAAGCTTTCTTT
TRBD2	TRBV5-4	once	TRBJ2-3	CASSPGGRTDTQYF	TGTGCCAGCAGCCCCGGGGGGAGGACAGATACGCAGTATTTT
NA	TRBV11-2	NA	TRBJ2-6	CASSFLGSSGANVLTF	TGTGCCAGCAGCTTCCTGGGGAGCTCTGGGGCCAACGTCCTGACTTTC
NA	TRBV30	NA	TRBJ2-3	CAWSWERLLSGTDTQYF	TGTGCCTGGAGTTGGGAGCGCCTCTTGTCAGGCACAGATACGCAGTATTTT
NA	TRBV6-1	NA	TRBJ1-2	CASSGSYGYTF	TGTGCCAGCAGTGGGAGCTATGGCTACACCTTC
NA	TRBV4-3	once	TRBJ2-5	CASSQDFGLGGETQYF	TGCGCCAGCAGCCAAGATTTCGGACTGGGCGGAGAGACCCAGTACTTC
TRBD1	TRBV11-2	NA	TRBJ1-5	CASSLAGGPSQPQHF	TGTGCCAGCAGCTTAGCAGGGGGTCCCAGTCAGCCCCAGCATTTT
NA	TRBV19	once	TRBJ2-3	CASSAGTAYTQYF	TGTGCCAGTAGTGCCGGGACGGCCTATACGCAGTATTTT
TRBD2	TRBV7-9	NA	TRBJ2-3	CASSIRTSGRPDTQYF	TGTGCCAGCAGCATCAGGACTAGCGGGAGGCCAGATACGCAGTATTTT
TRBD2	TRBV5-1	NA	TRBJ2-5	CASSSGTGGETQYF	TGCGCCAGCAGCTCCGGGACGGGAGGGGAGACCCAGTACTTC
TRBD2	TRBV11-2	NA	TRBJ2-1	CASSLGLAGGRTEQFF	TGTGCCAGCAGCTTGGGACTAGCGGGTGGGCGCACGGAGCAGTTCTTC
NA	TRBV25-1	NA	TRBJ2-2	CASSLPLANTGELFF	TGTGCCAGCAGTCTACCCCTTGCGAACACCGGGGAGCTGTTTTTT
TRBD1	TRBV18	once	TRBJ2-5	CASSPPGQQETQYF	TGTGCCAGCTCACCGCCGGGACAGCAAGAGACCCAGTACTTC
NA	TRBV18	NA	TRBJ2-3	CASSTRQAASTDTQYF	TGTGCCAGCTCAACCAGGCAGGCCGCCAGCACAGATACGCAGTATTTT
TRBD2	TRBV18	NA	TRBJ2-5	CASSPPGLQETQYF	TGTGCCAGCTCACCTCCGGGACTACAAGAGACCCAGTACTTC
TRBD2	TRBV5-4	NA	TRBJ2-2	CATYPGTSGTGELFF	TGTGCCACTTACCCCGGGACTAGTGGGACCGGGGAGCTGTTTTTT
NA	TRBV6-5	NA	TRBJ2-7	CASRSGRYEQYF	TGTGCCAGCAGGTCGGGACGCTACGAGCAGTACTTC
TRBD2	TRBV6-5	NA	TRBJ2-5	CASSYSGWEGQETQYF	TGTGCCAGCAGTTACTCGGGGTGGGAGGGTCAAGAGACCCAGTACTTC
NA	TRBV7-2	once	TRBJ2-1	CASSLQAGPYNEQFF	TGTGCCAGCAGCTTACAGGCGGGGCCATACAATGAGCAGTTCTTC
NA	TRBV6-4	NA	TRBJ2-1	CASSDSGSRPYNEQFF	TGTGCCAGCAGTGACTCGGGGAGCAGACCCTACAATGAGCAGTTCTTC
TRBD2	TRBV9	NA	TRBJ2-5	CASSVDTSGSQETQYF	TGTGCCAGCAGCGTAGACACTAGCGGGAGCCAAGAGACCCAGTACTTC
TRBD1	TRBV5-6	NA	TRBJ2-7	CASSITPGTAAYEQYF	TGTGCCAGCAGCATAACCCCCGGGACAGCCGCCTACGAGCAGTACTTC
TRBD1	TRBV4-2	NA	TRBJ1-2	CASSPGGTGDYGYTF	TGTGCCAGCAGCCCAGGTGGGACAGGGGACTATGGCTACACCTTC
NA	TRBV5-1	once	TRBJ2-1	CASSLDGRRSYNEQFF	TGCGCCAGCAGCTTGGATGGGCGGAGGTCCTACAATGAGCAGTTCTTC
NA	TRBV29-1	NA	TRBJ2-1	CSAVPHRRYNEQFF	TGCAGCGCCGTGCCTCACCGGAGGTACAATGAGCAGTTCTTC
NA	TRBV19	NA	TRBJ1-4	CASSIPGQGEKLFF	TGTGCCAGTAGTATTCCCGGCCAGGGGGAAAAACTGTTTTTT
NA	TRBV7-3	NA	TRBJ1-1	CASSLMGGTEAFF	TGTGCCAGCAGCTTAATGGGAGGCACTGAAGCTTTCTTT
TRBD1	TRBV15	NA	TRBJ2-5	CATSRDRDRGETQYF	TGTGCCACCAGCAGAGATCGGGACAGGGGAGAGACCCAGTACTTC
NA	TRBV18	NA	TRBJ1-5	CASSNLQGGQPQHF	TGTGCCAGCTCAAACCTACAGGGCGGACAGCCCCAGCATTTT
NA	TRBV2	NA	TRBJ2-7	CASTPRTAYEQYF	TGTGCCAGCACCCCCCGGACCGCCTACGAGCAGTACTTC
NA	TRBV5-1	NA	TRBJ2-3	CASSTRPAQDTQYF	TGCGCCAGCAGCACACGACCAGCACAAGATACGCAGTATTTT
TRBD1	TRBV6-6	NA	TRBJ2-1	CASSYSTGLIYNEQFF	TGTGCCAGCAGTTACTCGACAGGGCTTATCTACAATGAGCAGTTCTTC
NA	TRBV6-5	NA	TRBJ1-2	CASSTTGSSGYTF	TGTGCCAGCAGCACCACAGGGTCGAGTGGCTACACCTTC
NA	TRBV10-2	NA	TRBJ1-1	CASRGAVNTEAFF	TGCGCCAGCAGGGGGGCCGTGAACACTGAAGCTTTCTTT
TRBD1	TRBV4-2	NA	TRBJ2-7	CASSQGLGQAAYEQYF	TGTGCCAGCAGCCAAGGATTAGGACAGGCTGCCTACGAGCAGTACTTC
NA	TRBV6-5	NA	TRBJ1-6	CASSYAWDNSPLHF	TGTGCCAGCAGTTACGCGTGGGATAATTCACCCCTCCACTTT
TRBD2	TRBV28	NA	TRBJ2-2	CASSSGGATGELFF	TGTGCCAGCAGTTCGGGGGGGGCCACCGGGGAGCTGTTTTTT
NA	TRBV18	few	TRBJ1-4	CASSPGLVATNEKLFF	TGTGCCAGCTCACCTGGTCTCGTTGCAACTAATGAAAAACTGTTTTTT
NA	TRBV6-5	NA	TRBJ1-5	CASSYGGGQPQHF	TGTGCCAGCAGTTACGGGGGGGGCCAGCCCCAGCATTTT
NA	TRBV7-9	NA	TRBJ2-3	CASSLGGYLADTQYF	TGTGCCAGCAGCTTAGGGGGGTATTTAGCAGATACGCAGTATTTT
NA	TRBV7-2	NA	TRBJ1-6	CASTPSTPSPLHF	TGTGCCAGCACCCCTAGTACCCCTTCACCCCTCCACTTT
NA	TRBV6-1	NA	TRBJ2-1	CASNFGALGQFF	TGTGCCAGCAATTTCGGGGCCTTAGGGCAGTTCTTC
NA	TRBV4-1	once	TRBJ2-5	CASSQVMGETQYF	TGCGCCAGCAGCCAAGTAATGGGAGAGACCCAGTACTTC
NA	TRBV5-1	NA	TRBJ1-1	CASSPTQTGGWAFF	TGCGCCAGCAGCCCTACTCAGACAGGTGGATGGGCTTTCTTT
TRBD2	TRBV28	NA	TRBJ2-3	CASSYGGSADTQYF	TGTGCCAGCAGTTATGGCGGGAGCGCAGATACGCAGTATTTT
TRBD2	TRBV7-6	NA	TRBJ2-5	CASSPAVREGHETQYF	TGTGCCAGCAGCCCTGCCGTGCGGGAGGGCCACGAGACCCAGTACTTC
NA	TRBV11-2	NA	TRBJ2-7	CASSLAPTVPYEQYF	TGTGCCAGCAGCTTAGCCCCCACGGTCCCCTACGAGCAGTACTTC
NA	TRBV6-5	NA	TRBJ1-3	CASSYSWRGTGNTIYF	TGTGCCAGCAGTTACTCATGGAGGGGAACTGGAAACACCATATATTTT
NA	TRBV2	NA	TRBJ2-1	CASSREGQWEQFF	TGTGCCAGCAGTCGAGAAGGACAATGGGAGCAGTTCTTC
TRBD1	TRBV7-3	NA	TRBJ2-3	CASSPPQATGDADTQYF	TGTGCCAGCAGCCCCCCCCAGGCGACAGGGGACGCAGATACGCAGTATTTT
TRBD2	TRBV18	NA	TRBJ2-2	CASSPALAGFDGELFF	TGTGCCAGCTCACCAGCTCTAGCGGGATTCGACGGGGAGCTGTTTTTT
NA	TRBV19	NA	TRBJ2-7	CASSITVGSKREQYF	TGTGCCAGTAGTATAACGGTCGGGAGCAAGAGAGAGCAGTACTTC
NA	TRBV7-9	NA	TRBJ2-7	CASSLAGGEQYF	TGTGCCAGCAGCTTAGCGGGGGGCGAGCAGTACTTC
NA	TRBV11-2	NA	TRBJ2-7	CASSLAANVNEQYF	TGTGCCAGCAGCTTAGCAGCCAACGTTAACGAGCAGTACTTC
NA	TRBV21-1	NA	TRBJ1-1	CASSKRQAQNTEAFF	TGTGCCAGCAGCAAGCGTCAGGCACAGAACACTGAAGCTTTCTTT